The source of this TCR beta chain is a study of OX40 agonist ivuxolimab in advanced cancers. Study-wide points: Antigen specificity was not determined for the expanded peripheral T cells.

The CDR3 runs 12 residues. Germline values: CDR1 SGHDN, CDR2 FVKESK. Details on this clone: Its antigen is as yet unknown. A junction boundary mismatches the germline segment, possibly from a read error.

The assay was immunoSEQ multiplex PCR, and TCRdb's table has in-frame clones only and misses some. The sample yields about 99,000 clones, more than 95% seen once. The source is an adult with an advanced solid tumor such as melanoma, head and neck, liver or kidney cancer. The material was CD4+ or CD8+ T cells sorted from blood, obtained in a trial of the OX40 agonist ivuxolimab. The rearrangement uses TRBV14 and TRBJ2-3; 13 bases align to TRBD2. The CDR3, as DNA: TGTGCCAGCAGCCTAGGGACTAGCGGGGCTATCTTT. Its protein is CASSLGTSGAIF.